Listed here are 28 T cell receptor beta chains from one sample, sequenced in a study of shared clonotypes between healthy human individuals. Profiling relied on immunoSEQ multiplex PCR, and the TCRdb table lists in-frame clones only, not all of them. Among some 2,400,000 clones listed, under 97% were seen once. The specimen was naive CD4+ T cells sorted from blood. The subset is: CD45RA+ positively selected. Receptors originate from a man younger than 35 in good health.

V usage is TRBV11-1 and J usage is TRBJ2-1, with D uncertain. V was trimmed by 8 bases and J by 7 bases, leaving 21 bases between them. Germline CDR1 reads SGHAT; CDR2 reads FQDESV (reference sequence). This CDR3 is 15 amino acids long. CDR3 sequence reads: CASSPGPVFPNEQFF. For the CDR3, the DNA is TGTGCCAGCTCCCCTGGGCCCGTCTTCCCAAATGAGCAGTTCTTC.

On this clone itself: Other nucleotide sequences from this sample produce the same CDR3. The rearrangement joins TRBV6-5 to TRBJ1-1; D unclear. This CDR3 is built from 13 residues. Germline assignment: CDR1 MNHEY and CDR2 SVGAGI. V was clipped by 7 bases and J by 1 base, with 10 bases between them. CDR3 protein: CASTPAGNTEAFF. Written as DNA, the CDR3 is TGTGCCAGCACCCCGGCCGGGAACACTGAAGCTTTCTTT.

The rearrangement uses TRBV9 and TRBJ2-6, with D possibly called TRBD1 or TRBD2 (5 bases each). The CDR3 loop spans 14 amino acids. CDR1 and CDR2 (germline): SGDLS, YYNGEE. Trimming cost V 3 bases and J 2 bases, with 6 bases left between them. The CDR3 DNA reads as TGTGCCAGCAGCGGAGGGGCTGGGGCCAACGTCCTGACTTTC. Its protein product is CASSGGAGANVLTF.

V is TRBV6-5 and J is TRBJ2-3, with 9 bases lining up with TRBD1. V lost 7 bases, J lost 6 bases, and 8 bases stayed unmatched. The CDR3 has 14 amino acids. The germline gives CDR1 MNHEY, CDR2 SVGAGI. The CDR3 DNA follows: TGTGCCAGCACCTACACAGGGGGCGGCGATACGCAGTATTTT. Its translation is CASTYTGGGDTQYF.

This clone came up a few times. The chain combines TRBV7-2 with TRBJ1-6, with D maybe TRBD1 (6 bases). The ends were cut back, 5 bases at V and 4 bases at J, with 18 bases in the middle. The germline V gene has CDR1 SGHTA and CDR2 FQGNSA. The CDR3 spans 17 residues. CDR3 in DNA: TGTGCCAGCAGCCCAGGGGTTTGGGACGGATATAATTCACCCCTCCACTTT. Translating it yields CASSPGVWDGYNSPLHF.

This chain links TRBV4-1 with TRBJ2-7; the match to TRBD2 covers 9 bases. The trim removed 2 bases at V and 2 bases at J, leaving 4 bases unmatched. The CDR3 runs 15 residues. Germline-derived CDR1 and CDR2 are MGHRA and YSYEKL. CDR3 loop: CASSQTSGRPYEQYF. In nucleotides, the CDR3 is TGCGCCAGCAGCCAAACCAGCGGGAGGCCCTACGAGCAGTACTTC.

The chain has TRBV2 and TRBJ1-5, with D possibly being TRBD1 (5 bases). The V end was cut by 6 bases, the J end by 4 bases, with 25 bases between. The CDR3 consists of 18 residues. Per the germline V gene, CDR1 is SNHLY and CDR2 is FYNNEI. CDR3 amino acids: CASSSFGVGEGWNQPQHF. The DNA for the CDR3 is TGTGCCAGCAGCTCCTTTGGTGTGGGGGAAGGATGGAATCAGCCCCAGCATTTT.

The rearrangement joins TRBV4-3 to TRBJ2-7; 9 bases match TRBD1. Germline lookup yields CDR1 LGHNA and CDR2 YSLEER. The CDR3 spans 14 residues. The V gene end was trimmed by 2 bases and the J gene end by 5 bases; junction bases not matched to a gene: 4. This chain's CDR3 is CASSQTTGGNEQYF. Written as DNA, the CDR3 is TGCGCCAGCAGCCAAACGACAGGGGGTAACGAGCAGTACTTC.

This clone showed up just once. The chain is built from TRBV4-3 and TRBJ2-7, with 7 positions matching TRBD2. Germline trimming cut 5 bases from V and 7 bases from J; bases unmatched to any gene: 14. The CDR3 sequence is 15 residues long. CDR1 LGHNA and CDR2 YSLEER come from the germline V gene. The CDR3 DNA is TGCGCCAGCAGCGACTGGCCGCGGGAGTCAGGAGAGCAGTACTTC. Translating it yields CASSDWPRESGEQYF.

The chain combines TRBV5-4 with TRBJ1-2, with D unclear. V dropped 1 base and J dropped 2 bases, with 9 bases sitting between them. Per germline, CDR1 SGHNT and CDR2 YYREEE (reference sequence). The CDR3 runs 14 residues. The CDR3 sequence is CASSLPQLNYGYTF. The CDR3 coding sequence is TGTGCCAGCAGCTTGCCACAGCTAAACTATGGCTACACCTTC.

The rearrangement uses TRBV7-9 and TRBJ2-7; no clear D gene. Between the trimmed V and J ends, which lost 6 bases and 3 bases, there was a span of 12 bases. CDR1 is SEHNR and CDR2 is FQNEAQ in the germline V gene (reference sequence). This CDR3 region has 13 residues. Here the CDR3 reads CASSFKSSYEQYF. CDR3 nucleotides: TGTGCCAGCAGTTTTAAGAGCAGCTACGAGCAGTACTTC.

The chain uses TRBV6-5 and TRBJ2-7; TRBD2 agrees at 13 bases. CDR1 is MNHEY, CDR2 SVGAGI, per germline. V shed 2 bases and J 7 bases; nucleotides not matched to a gene: 2. CDR3 length: 14 residues. The CDR3 protein is CASSYRTSGSEQYF. The CDR3 DNA is TGTGCCAGCAGTTACCGGACTAGCGGGAGTGAGCAGTACTTC.

The rearrangement uses TRBV21-1 and TRBJ2-7; the tabulated D call, TRBD2, remains unverified against the DNA. TRBV21-1 is given as a pseudogene. The CDR3 extends over 15 amino acids. The chain's CDR3 is CASSKGSLEAYEQYF. The CDR3 region has the DNA TGTGCCAGCAGCAAAGGAAGTCTAGAAGCCTACGAGCAGTACTTC.

For this clone: This same CDR3 is encoded by further DNA sequences in the sample. The chain joins TRBV6-6 to TRBJ2-7; D perhaps matches TRBD2 (5 bases). Germline V lookup: CDR1 MNHNY, CDR2 SVGAGI (reference sequence). The CDR3 spans 14 residues. Trimming pared 0 bases from V and 0 bases from J, leaving 6 bases between. This CDR3 reads CASSYSTSSYEQYF. In DNA, the CDR3 is TGTGCCAGCAGTTACTCAACTAGCTCCTACGAGCAGTACTTC.

The chain is built from TRBV6-1 and TRBJ1-2; D is uncertain. The germline CDR1 and CDR2 sequences are MNHNS and SASEGT. The CDR3 has 15 amino acids. The ends were cut back, 0 bases at V and 8 bases at J, with 16 bases in the middle. The CDR3 here is CASSEARDEPWGYTF. The DNA for the CDR3 is TGTGCCAGCAGTGAAGCGCGGGATGAGCCTTGGGGCTACACCTTC.

The chain combines TRBV11-2 with TRBJ2-5, with 10 bases fitting TRBD2. V lost 3 bases, J lost 7 bases, and 8 bases stayed unmatched. CDR1 is SGHAT and CDR2 is FQNNGV in the germline V gene. The CDR3 is 15 residues long. This CDR3 reads CASSLKREGLGTQYF. CDR3 DNA sequence: TGTGCCAGCAGCTTGAAGCGGGAGGGCCTTGGGACCCAGTACTTC.

Concerning this clone itself: This sample includes further DNA sequences coding for the same CDR3. The rearrangement joins TRBV6-5 to TRBJ2-3; the D gene is possibly TRBD2 (5 bases). V shed 9 bases and J shed 6 bases, with 7 bases lying between them. CDR1 is MNHEY, CDR2 SVGAGI, per germline. The CDR3 contains 10 residues. This CDR3 is CASRGDTQYF. The CDR3 region has the DNA TGTGCCAGTCGAGGGGATACGCAGTATTTT.

The chain has TRBV18 and TRBJ2-1; 10 positions agree with TRBD2. This CDR3 contains 17 residues. CDR1 is KGHSH and CDR2 is LQKENI in the germline V gene. The trim removed 3 bases at V and 4 bases at J, leaving 9 bases unmatched. CDR3 DNA: TGTGCCAGCTCACCTGAAAAGCGGGGGGGCAATTACAATGAGCAGTTCTTC. Translation gives CASSPEKRGGNYNEQFF.

DNA for the CDR3: TGTGCCAGCACCCAAAGGGGACTCGGCGCCTACGAGCAGTACTTC. This gives the protein CASTQRGLGAYEQYF. The chain combines TRBV2 with TRBJ2-7; weak D call: TRBD2 (6 bases). The CDR3 spans 15 residues. Germline CDR1 reads SNHLY; CDR2 reads FYNNEI. Trimming left V 7 bases short and J 2 bases short, with 18 bases between.

This sequence joins TRBV28 and TRBJ1-2; D is undetermined. Germline assignment: CDR1 MDHEN and CDR2 SYDVKM. The length of the CDR3 is 12 residues. Trimming shortened V by 6 bases and J by 3 bases, and 8 bases separated the two germline ends. Here the CDR3 DNA reads TGTGCCAGCAGATTACTTGACTATGGCTACACCTTC. Translating it yields CASRLLDYGYTF.

The chain is built from TRBV5-6 and TRBJ1-1, with a possible D match to TRBD1 (6 bases). Germline V gives CDR1 SGHDT, CDR2 YYEEEE. The CDR3 length is 16 residues. V was pared by 1 base and J by 6 bases, with 19 bases between. In nucleotides, the CDR3 is TGTGCCAGCAGCTTGTCCCACCCAGGGGTGAGGGCTGAAGCTTTCTTT. This codes for CASSLSHPGVRAEAFF. The variable domain in full, with the rest retrieved from reference TRBV5-6 and TRBJ1-1, is DAGVTQSPTHLIKTRGQQVTLRCSPKSGHDTVSWYQQALGQGPQFIFQYYEEEERQRGNFPDRFSGHQFPNYSSELNVNALLLGDSALYLCASSLSHPGVRAEAFFGQGTRLTVV.

This chain links TRBV6-5 with TRBJ2-1, with D perhaps TRBD1 or TRBD2 (6 bases each). The V end lost 7 bases, the J end lost 4 bases, and 14 bases lay between the germline ends. There are 14 residues in the CDR3. The V gene's germline CDR1 is MNHEY and CDR2 SVGAGI. The CDR3 nucleotides are TGTGCCAGCACCGGGGGCTGGATTTACAATGAGCAGTTCTTC. Protein product: CASTGGWIYNEQFF.

The chain's CDR3 is CASRAGVGTQYF. As DNA, the CDR3 is TGTGCCAGCAGAGCGGGGGTGGGGACCCAGTACTTC. V and J are TRBV28 and TRBJ2-5; 8 nucleotides line up with TRBD2. In germline, CDR1 is MDHEN, CDR2 SYDVKM. Unmatched junction bases numbered 4, after V lost 6 bases and J lost 7 bases. The length of the CDR3 is 12 residues.

This clone was picked up one time. V and J are TRBV4-2 and TRBJ2-3; D might be TRBD2 (6 bases). Germline V gene lookup returns CDR1 LGHNA and CDR2 YNFKEQ. This CDR3 is 14 amino acids long. The germline V and J ends were trimmed by 5 bases and 2 bases, with 11 bases remaining between them. The chain's CDR3 is CASSMGGPTDTQYF. CDR3 coding DNA: TGTGCCAGCAGCATGGGGGGACCCACAGATACGCAGTATTTT.

This rearrangement joins TRBV23-1 to TRBJ2-1; D might be TRBD1 or TRBD2, each matching 5 bases. TRBV23-1 is classed as an ORF, of uncertain function. The CDR3 sequence is 18 residues long. Trimming stripped 7 bases from V and 2 bases from J, with 24 bases between. CDR3 coding DNA: TGCGCCAGCACTTCATCCGGACGGCTCAGAGGGGCCTACAATGAGCAGTTCTTC. It codes for CASTSSGRLRGAYNEQFF.

The chain couples TRBV11-2 to TRBJ1-1; D unclear. Germline V gives CDR1 SGHAT, CDR2 FQNNGV. V gave up 4 bases and J gave up 1 base, with 7 bases separating them. The CDR3 spans 13 residues. The CDR3 DNA is TGTGCCAGCAGCTCCGTTAGGAACACTGAAGCTTTCTTT. As protein: CASSSVRNTEAFF.

The J gene is TRBJ1-5, the V gene TRBV5-4, with TRBD1 matching 8 bases. The junction had 6 bases not matched to a gene; V was cut back by 4 bases and J by 9 bases. The germline gives CDR1 SGHNT, CDR2 YYREEE (reference sequence). This CDR3 region has 13 residues. As DNA, the CDR3 is TGTGCCAGCAGCACAGACAGGGGCCTGCCCCAGCATTTT. As protein: CASSTDRGLPQHF.

The V and J genes are TRBV7-2 and TRBJ2-1, with 9 nucleotides matching TRBD1. The junction had 9 bases not matched to a gene; V was cut back by 6 bases and J by 6 bases. CDR1 and CDR2 from the germline V gene are SGHTA and FQGNSA. The CDR3 has 15 amino acids. CDR3 sequence: CASRRSVTGGNEQFF. The CDR3 DNA reads TGTGCCAGCAGACGGTCCGTGACAGGGGGCAATGAGCAGTTCTTC.